A single sample gave rise to the 30 T cell receptor beta chains below, sequenced in a study of T-cell memory formation after mild COVID-19. TCRdb fed the 5' RACE reads into MiXCR, producing one record per CDR3 protein. The sample includes about 110,000 distinct CDR3 sequences, roughly a sixth seen only once; the top ten take approximately 5%. The material sequenced was PBMCs or a T cell subset sorted from them (not recorded which). These receptors all come from a young man who had mild COVID-19 (a few samples of this study predate the infection). Cell type and time point are not known.

This clonotype turned up a few times. The J gene is TRBJ1-4, the V gene TRBV7-6; the match to TRBD1 covers 9 bases. J gave up 7 bases and V 5 bases, and 5 bases lay outside the gene matches. The germline gives CDR1 SGHVS, CDR2 FNYEAQ. This CDR3 contains 14 residues. CDR3 sequence (DNA): TGTGCCAGCAGCAACAGGGGGCAGGGTGAAAAACTGTTTTTT. Amino acids: CASSNRGQGEKLFF.

The rearrangement links TRBV5-5 to TRBJ1-5, with unresolved D. This CDR3 is 14 amino acids long. V shed 0 bases and J shed 3 bases, with 7 bases lying between them. From germline, CDR1 is SGHKS and CDR2 YYEKEE (reference sequence). The CDR3 here is CASSLGANNQPQHF. Here the CDR3 DNA reads TGTGCCAGCAGCTTGGGAGCGAACAATCAGCCCCAGCATTTT. The entire variable domain, with the rest obtained from reference TRBV5-5 and TRBJ1-5, is as follows: DAGVTQSPTHLIKTRGQQVTLRCSPISGHKSVSWYQQVLGQGPQFIFQYYEKEERGRGNFPDRFSARQFPNYSSELNVNALLLGDSALYLCASSLGANNQPQHFGDGTRLSIL.

V gene TRBV5-1 combines with J gene TRBJ2-1; D is uncertain. The CDR3 runs to 13 residues. V was trimmed by 0 bases and J by 8 bases, leaving 9 bases between them. Germline V CDR1 and CDR2: SGHRS, YFSETQ. The CDR3 here is CASSLATADEQFF. In nucleotides, the CDR3 is TGCGCCAGCAGCTTGGCTACCGCTGATGAGCAGTTCTTC.

V usage is TRBV6-5 and J usage is TRBJ1-3, with D uncertain. The germline V gene encodes CDR1 MNHEY and CDR2 SVGAGI. The CDR3 is 14 residues long. V was trimmed by 6 bases and J by 0 bases, leaving 9 bases between them. CDR3 residues: CASRLKASGNTIYF. CDR3 nucleotide sequence: TGTGCCAGCAGATTAAAAGCCTCTGGAAACACCATATATTTT.

CDR3 DNA: TGTGCCTGGAGTGGGTACTACGAGCAGTACTTC. Encoded protein: CAWSGYYEQYF. This sequence joins TRBV30 and TRBJ2-7; D is unresolved. From germline, CDR1 is GTSNPN and CDR2 SVGIG (reference sequence). Trimming took 1 base from V and 3 from J, leaving 4 bases between them. The CDR3 is 11 residues long.

The chain recombines TRBV12-1 with TRBJ2-7; TRBD1 is taken as the D call from the table, unchecked against the DNA. TRBV12-1 is designated a pseudogene. This CDR3 is 16 amino acids long. CDR3 residues: CASSARQQRAPYEQYV. The CDR3 nucleotides read TGTGCCAGCAGCGCAAGACAGCAAAGAGCCCCCTACGAGCAGTACGTC.

There are many counts of this clonotype. V is TRBV20-1 and J is TRBJ2-3, with 10 bases identical to TRBD2. The CDR3 is made up of 15 amino acids. J was trimmed by 4 bases and V by 0 bases; bases with no gene match: 4. The germline CDR1 and CDR2 sequences are DFQATT and SNEGSKA (reference sequence). The CDR3: CSARDRLAGADTQYF. For the CDR3, the DNA is TGCAGTGCTAGAGATCGGCTAGCGGGGGCAGATACGCAGTATTTT.

The chain carries TRBV20-1 and TRBJ2-3; D may be TRBD1 or TRBD2 (6 bases each). This CDR3 is built from 15 residues. Deletions cut 0 bases from V and 4 bases from J, with 14 bases between. Looked up from germline, CDR1 is DFQATT and CDR2 is SNEGSKA (reference sequence). The CDR3: CSAREVRGQPDTQYF. The CDR3 DNA reads TGCAGTGCTAGAGAGGTACGGGGGCAACCAGATACGCAGTATTTT.

This clonotype has more than one count but fewer than ten. V gene TRBV7-2 combines with J gene TRBJ1-1, with a tentative D call TRBD1 (6 bases). CDR3 length: 13 residues. Trimming took off 3 bases at V and 5 bases at J, with 10 bases between the two ends. CDR1 and CDR2 from the germline V gene are SGHTA and FQGNSA. The CDR3 bases are TGTGCCAGCAGCTTTGGACAGAGTACTGAAGCTTTCTTT. As protein: CASSFGQSTEAFF.

This sequence joins TRBV4-3 and TRBJ1-2; D is unresolved. Between the trimmed V and J ends, which lost 1 base and 2 bases, there was a span of 11 bases. The CDR3 runs to 15 residues. The V gene's germline CDR1 is LGHNA and CDR2 YSLEER. Here the CDR3 DNA reads TGCGCCAGCAGCCAAGGATCAGGAGGAAACTATGGCTACACCTTC. This translates into CASSQGSGGNYGYTF.

There are a few counts of this clonotype. The chain carries TRBV4-1 and TRBJ2-7; D possibly matches TRBD1 or TRBD2 (5 bases each). V was shortened by 4 bases and J by 5 bases, with 18 bases between the two germline ends. Germline CDR1 reads MGHRA; CDR2 reads YSYEKL. The CDR3 runs to 15 residues. The CDR3 sequence: CASSPGPWSDNEQYF. The CDR3 DNA reads TGCGCCAGCAGCCCGGGGCCTTGGTCGGATAACGAGCAGTACTTC.

This clonotype was observed a few times. The CDR3 region has the DNA TGTGCCAGCAGCAGGGACTTTGACACAGATACGCAGTATTTT. The encoded protein is CASSRDFDTDTQYF. This chain uses TRBV11-2 with TRBJ2-3; D possibly corresponds to TRBD2 (6 bases). The germline V and J ends were trimmed by 5 bases and 2 bases, with 11 bases remaining between them. In germline, CDR1 is SGHAT, CDR2 FQNNGV. CDR3 size: 14 residues.

The chain uses TRBV7-3 and TRBJ1-1; D gene ambiguous. CDR1 is SGHTA, CDR2 FQGTGA, per germline. The V end was cut by 1 base, the J end by 2 bases, with 11 bases between. CDR3 length: 15 residues. The CDR3 here is CASSLNAGSNTEAFF. In DNA, the CDR3 is TGTGCCAGCAGCTTAAACGCGGGATCAAACACTGAAGCTTTCTTT. Variable domain in full (rest from reference TRBV7-3 and TRBJ1-1): GAGVSQTPSNKVTEKGKYVELRCDPISGHTALYWYRQSLGQGPEFLIYFQGTGAADDSGLPNDRFFAVRPEGSVSTLKIQRTERGDSAVYLCASSLNAGSNTEAFFGQGTRLTVV.

At least ten counts were recorded for this clonotype. The rearrangement links TRBV7-2 to TRBJ2-5; possibly TRBD2 for D (6 bases). Trimming took off 5 bases at V and 2 bases at J, with 12 bases between the two ends. Germline V gene lookup returns CDR1 SGHTA and CDR2 FQGNSA. The CDR3 totals 14 residues. The CDR3 sequence is CASSPRAGQETQYF. The CDR3 DNA reads TGTGCCAGCAGCCCGAGGGCGGGGCAAGAGACCCAGTACTTC.

In its sample, this clonotype was seen a few times. The V gene is TRBV5-1, the J gene TRBJ2-5, with 9 nucleotides matching TRBD1. Germline loops: CDR1 SGHRS, CDR2 YFSETQ. V was clipped by 4 bases and J by 5 bases; unmatched bases: 3. This CDR3 contains 13 residues. CDR3 DNA: TGCGCCAGCAGCAGAGGGACAGGGGAGACCCAGTACTTC. It translates to CASSRGTGETQYF.

The rearrangement links TRBV4-1 to TRBJ2-5; D remains unclear. V gave up 1 base and J gave up 1 base, with 7 bases separating them. Germline V gene data show CDR1 as MGHRA and CDR2 as YSYEKL. The CDR3 consists of 14 residues. The CDR3 DNA follows: TGCGCCAGCAGCCAAGGGCGTCTCCAAGAGACCCAGTACTTC. Residues: CASSQGRLQETQYF.

This clonotype was counted many times. This chain joins TRBV20-1 and TRBJ2-1; TRBD2 matches 7 bases. Per germline, CDR1 DFQATT and CDR2 SNEGSKA (reference sequence). The J segment lost 3 bases and the V segment lost 0 bases, leaving 8 bases of the junction unmatched. The CDR3 extends over 16 amino acids. CDR3 sequence reads: CSARDSPSGFYNEQFF. DNA for the CDR3: TGCAGTGCTAGAGATAGCCCTAGCGGATTCTACAATGAGCAGTTCTTC.

This clonotype was found a few times. This chain joins TRBV20-1 and TRBJ2-5, with D possibly being TRBD1 (5 bases). V dropped 3 bases and J dropped 1 base, with 12 bases sitting between them. This CDR3 has 14 residues. Germline V lookup: CDR1 DFQATT, CDR2 SNEGSKA (reference sequence). The CDR3 DNA reads as TGCAGTGCTAGGACCGACAGATTCCAAGAGACCCAGTACTTC. Protein product: CSARTDRFQETQYF.

This clonotype has at least ten counts. At one boundary the junction diverges from the germline segment, which might be a read error. This chain connects TRBV5-1 to TRBJ2-2; D unclear. The CDR3 has 12 amino acids. Germline assignment: CDR1 SGHRS and CDR2 YFSETQ. CDR3 region: CASSLNTGELFF. In nucleotides, the CDR3 is TGTGCCAGCAGCCTGAACACCGGGGAGCTGTTTTTT.

This clonotype was found a few times. V and J are TRBV6-5 and TRBJ1-1; D uncertain. This CDR3 is built from 14 residues. V was pared by 2 bases and J by 4 bases, with 11 bases between. Looked up from germline, CDR1 is MNHEY and CDR2 is SVGAGI. The CDR3 DNA reads TGTGCCAGCAGTTACGGTCCCTTCCGCACTGAAGCTTTCTTT. It is translated as CASSYGPFRTEAFF.

V and J are TRBV7-6 and TRBJ2-1; D not certain. Germline V gives CDR1 SGHVS, CDR2 FNYEAQ. Trimming took off 5 bases at V and 6 bases at J, with 17 bases between the two ends. The CDR3 has 15 residues. The CDR3 spells CASSPRYRPPNEQFF. Here the CDR3 DNA reads TGTGCCAGCAGCCCCCGTTACCGACCCCCCAATGAGCAGTTCTTC. The entire variable domain, with the rest obtained from reference TRBV7-6 and TRBJ2-1, is as follows: GAGVSQSPRYKVTKRGQDVALRCDPISGHVSLYWYRQALGQGPEFLTYFNYEAQQDKSGLPNDRFSAERPEGSISTLTIQRTEQRDSAMYRCASSPRYRPPNEQFFGPGTRLTVL.

This clonotype was seen a handful of times. V and J are TRBV6-6 and TRBJ2-5; perhaps D is TRBD1 or TRBD2 (5 bases each). Trimming shortened V by 6 bases and J by 1 base, and 15 bases separated the two germline ends. Germline V gene sequence: CDR1 MNHNY, CDR2 SVGAGI (reference sequence). The CDR3 runs 15 residues. The CDR3: CASSPSRGPQETQYF. The DNA for the CDR3 is TGTGCCAGCAGCCCCTCTCGGGGCCCCCAAGAGACCCAGTACTTC.

This chain links TRBV7-2 with TRBJ2-3, with D unclear. The CDR3 extends over 14 amino acids. V lost 2 bases to trimming and J lost 1 base, with 7 bases between them. Germline loops: CDR1 SGHTA, CDR2 FQGNSA. The CDR3: CASSLTPRTDTQYF. The CDR3 DNA is TGTGCCAGCAGCTTAACCCCACGCACAGATACGCAGTATTTT. Complete variable domain (other parts from reference TRBV7-2 and TRBJ2-3): GAGVSQSPSNKVTEKGKDVELRCDPISGHTALYWYRQSLGQGLEFLIYFQGNSAPDKSGLPSDRFSAERTGGSVSTLTIQRTQQEDSAVYLCASSLTPRTDTQYFGPGTRLTVL.

This clonotype was seen a few times. V gene TRBV27 combines with J gene TRBJ1-1; D is possibly TRBD1 (5 bases). The V end lost 6 bases, the J end lost 8 bases, and 22 bases lay between the germline ends. The CDR3 runs 15 residues. Germline V gene sequence: CDR1 MNHEY, CDR2 SMNVEV (reference sequence). CDR3 coding DNA: TGTGCCAGCAGCATCAGAACAGGAATTTCCTACGAAGCTTTCTTT. This sequence encodes CASSIRTGISYEAFF.

V gene TRBV5-4 combines with J gene TRBJ2-7; D unclear. Germline V CDR1 and CDR2: SGHNT, YYREEE (reference sequence). With 4 bases removed from V and 7 bases from J, the gap between germline ends came to 18 bases. There are 14 residues in the CDR3. The CDR3: CASSTATDGREQYF. In DNA, the CDR3 is TGTGCCAGCAGCACCGCGACGGACGGCAGGGAGCAGTACTTC.

This clonotype appeared a few times. The gene calls are TRBV10-3 and TRBJ2-1, with D unclear. This CDR3 is 11 amino acids long. V was pared by 3 bases and J by 8 bases, with 5 bases between. The germline gives CDR1 ENHRY, CDR2 SYGVKD. Written as DNA, the CDR3 is TGTGCCATCAGTGAAGAGTATGAGCAGTTCTTC. This gives the protein CAISEEYEQFF.

The chain carries TRBV10-1 and TRBJ2-1, with 7 nucleotides matching TRBD2. Germline trimming cut 2 bases from V and 6 bases from J; bases unmatched to any gene: 4. Germline CDR1 is WNHNN and CDR2 is SYGVQD (reference sequence). The length of the CDR3 is 14 residues. This CDR3 is CASSEAAGVNEQFF. Here the CDR3 DNA reads TGCGCCAGCAGTGAGGCCGCGGGGGTCAATGAGCAGTTCTTC.

This clonotype was found a few times. V usage is TRBV5-1 and J usage is TRBJ2-2, with D maybe TRBD2 (6 bases). V shed 4 bases and J shed 2 bases, with 12 bases lying between them. The CDR3 has 15 residues. From germline, CDR1 is SGHRS and CDR2 YFSETQ. CDR3: CASSLWGENTGELFF. The CDR3 DNA follows: TGCGCCAGCAGCCTCTGGGGGGAAAACACCGGGGAGCTGTTTTTT.

This chain links TRBV19 with TRBJ1-2; possibly TRBD1 for D (5 bases). Between the trimmed V and J ends, which lost 9 bases and 5 bases, there was a span of 19 bases. This CDR3 region has 14 residues. Germline values: CDR1 LNHDA, CDR2 SQIVND (reference sequence). The CDR3 loop reads CASSPEGRIYGYTF. For the CDR3, the DNA is TGTGCCAGCAGTCCAGAGGGACGGATTTATGGCTACACCTTC.

In its sample, this clonotype was seen a few times. The chain joins TRBV4-3 to TRBJ2-3; a possible D gene is TRBD2 (7 bases). Trimming took 2 bases from V and 6 from J, leaving 12 bases between them. Per the germline V gene, CDR1 is LGHNA and CDR2 is YSLEER. The CDR3 spans 14 residues. The CDR3 region has the DNA TGCGCCAGCAGCCAACGCGCGGGGGCCGATACGCAGTATTTT. Translating it yields CASSQRAGADTQYF.